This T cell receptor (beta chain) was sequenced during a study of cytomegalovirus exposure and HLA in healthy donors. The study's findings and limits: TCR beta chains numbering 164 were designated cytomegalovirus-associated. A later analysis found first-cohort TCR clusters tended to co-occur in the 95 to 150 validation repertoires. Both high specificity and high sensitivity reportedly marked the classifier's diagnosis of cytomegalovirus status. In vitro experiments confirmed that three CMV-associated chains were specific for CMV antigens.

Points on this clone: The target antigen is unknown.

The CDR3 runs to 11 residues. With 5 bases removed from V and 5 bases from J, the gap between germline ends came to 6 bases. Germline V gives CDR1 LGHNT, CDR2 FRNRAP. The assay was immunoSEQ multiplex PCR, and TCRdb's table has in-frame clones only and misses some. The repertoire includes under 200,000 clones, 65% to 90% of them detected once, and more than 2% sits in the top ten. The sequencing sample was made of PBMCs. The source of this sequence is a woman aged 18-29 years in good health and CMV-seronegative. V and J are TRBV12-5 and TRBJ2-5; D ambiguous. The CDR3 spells CASGARETQYF. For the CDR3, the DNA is TGTGCTAGTGGTGCGCGGGAGACCCAGTACTTC.